This T cell receptor beta chain originates from a study of cytomegalovirus exposure and HLA in healthy donors. PCR was performed using 60 Vbeta and 13 Jbeta primers. Generated by immunoSEQ multiplex PCR, the TCRdb table keeps only in-frame clones and is missing some. The repertoire consists of 140,000 to 150,000 clones, with around 9.7% occurring once and the leading ten covering under 2%. Study-wide points: Some public TCRs appeared in many individuals, while most sequences were rare. It was only CMV serostatus that was available as immune exposure information.

This clone is categorized as medium-sized. Its target is not known. Germline assignment: CDR1 MNHNS and CDR2 SASEGT. This CDR3 has 15 residues. V gave up 4 bases and J gave up 0 bases; unmatched junction bases: 1. Sequencing was done on a sample of PBMCs. This chain links TRBV6-1 with TRBJ2-3; 10 bases align to TRBD1. This sequence originates from a man aged 45 to 65 in good health and CMV-seronegative. This CDR3 is CASSGDRGSTDTQYF. In DNA form, the CDR3 reads TGTGCCAGCAGTGGGGACAGGGGCAGCACAGATACGCAGTATTTT.